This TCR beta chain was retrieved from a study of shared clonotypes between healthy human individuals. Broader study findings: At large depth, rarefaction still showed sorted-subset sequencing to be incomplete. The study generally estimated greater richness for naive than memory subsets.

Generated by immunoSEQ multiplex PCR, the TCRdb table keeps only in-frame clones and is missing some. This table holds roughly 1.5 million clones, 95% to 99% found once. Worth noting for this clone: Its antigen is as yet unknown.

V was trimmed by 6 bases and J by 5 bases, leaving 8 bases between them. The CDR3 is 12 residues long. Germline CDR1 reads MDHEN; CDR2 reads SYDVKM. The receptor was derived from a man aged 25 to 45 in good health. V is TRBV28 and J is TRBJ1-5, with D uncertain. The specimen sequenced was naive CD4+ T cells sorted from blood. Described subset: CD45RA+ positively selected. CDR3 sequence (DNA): TGTGCCAGCAGGACCAATTATCAGCCCCAGCATTTT. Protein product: CASRTNYQPQHF.